One and the same sample provided the 25 T cell receptor beta chains below, sequenced in a study of T cells in Graves' hyperthyroidism and ophthalmopathy. Amplification of TCR beta CDR3 regions used RNA as the template. The TCR CDR3 was amplified in a first-round RT-PCR using the HTBI primer set. MiXCR, applied by TCRdb to the multiplex PCR reads, yields one record per CDR3 protein. The sample contains about 740,000 distinct CDR3 sequences, around 15% of which appear only once. Sequenced input: blood. The receptors were gathered from a young woman with Graves' hyperthyroidism.

This rearrangement joins TRBV6-1 to TRBJ2-7; 9 positions agree with TRBD1. The CDR3 sequence is 15 residues long. V lost 7 bases, J lost 0 bases, and 7 bases stayed unmatched. Germline-derived CDR1 and CDR2 are MNHNS and SASEGT. The CDR3 DNA reads as TGTGCCAGCAATCAAATGACAGGGGGCTCCTACGAGCAGTACTTC. This encodes CASNQMTGGSYEQYF.

This clonotype was observed many times. This chain links TRBV28 with TRBJ2-1, with TRBD2 as a possible D gene (6 bases). V gave up 5 bases and J gave up 8 bases, with 19 bases separating them. The germline V gene has CDR1 MDHEN and CDR2 SYDVKM. CDR3 length equals 15 residues. The CDR3 reads CASSPLKEGRDEQFF. The CDR3 coding sequence is TGTGCCAGCAGTCCCTTGAAGGAGGGGAGAGATGAGCAGTTCTTC.

In its sample, this clonotype was seen many times. V usage is TRBV10-1 and J usage is TRBJ1-1; 7 bases are shared with TRBD1. V lost 3 bases to trimming and J lost 7 bases; unmatched junction nucleotides: 8. The length of the CDR3 is 14 residues. CDR1 and CDR2 (germline): WNHNN, SYGVQD (reference sequence). The DNA for the CDR3 is TGCGCCAGCAGTGATGGTGGGACAGAGATTGAAGCTTTCTTT. It encodes CASSDGGTEIEAFF.

The chain employs TRBV3-1 and TRBJ2-1; D is uncertain. V lost 4 bases and J lost 1, with 23 bases in between. Per germline, CDR1 LGHDT and CDR2 YNNKEL (reference sequence). The CDR3 contains 19 residues. DNA of the CDR3: TGTGCCAGCAGCCCACAAACAGCGTCGGCCGCCCTATCCTACAATGAGCAGTTCTTC. Protein product: CASSPQTASAALSYNEQFF.

This clonotype has a count of ten or more. CDR3 sequence (DNA): TGCAGTGCGAGAAGGGCGGGAGGGCCCTACAATGAGCAGTTCTTC. It translates to CSARRAGGPYNEQFF. The chain joins TRBV20-1 to TRBJ2-1; 9 positions match TRBD2. Losses at the gene ends were 6 bases for V and 2 bases for J; bases not matched to a gene: 8. Germline loops: CDR1 DFQATT, CDR2 SNEGSKA (reference sequence). The CDR3 is 15 residues long.

This clonotype showed up many times. The chain recombines TRBV4-3 with TRBJ2-1, with D perhaps matching TRBD2 (6 bases). The ends were cut back, 0 bases at V and 6 bases at J, with 9 bases in the middle. The CDR3 is 14 amino acids. Germline V gene lookup returns CDR1 LGHNA and CDR2 YSLEER. CDR3 loop: CASSQDWGGNEQFF. CDR3 in DNA: TGCGCCAGCAGCCAAGATTGGGGAGGCAATGAGCAGTTCTTC.

A few counts support this clonotype. The V call is TRBV10-3, the J call TRBJ1-6; no clear D gene. The V gene's germline CDR1 is ENHRY and CDR2 SYGVKD. The CDR3 loop spans 17 amino acids. V gave up 2 bases and J gave up 7 bases, with 18 bases separating them. Here the CDR3 DNA reads TGTGCCATCAGTGAGAAAAGGACCTGGGCAGGAAATTCACCCCTCCACTTT. Protein: CAISEKRTWAGNSPLHF.

In the case of this clonotype: It may be a read error: a sequence one base away is much more abundant. This CDR3 fails to terminate in the conserved phenylalanine or tryptophan, so it likely reflects a read error. The genes are TRBV20-1 and TRBJ1-2; D call uncertain. Trimming left V 3 bases short and J 5 bases short, with 4 bases between. The length of the CDR3 is 10 residues. The germline CDR1 and CDR2 sequences are DFQATT and SNEGSKA (reference sequence). The CDR3, as DNA: TGCAGTGCTAGGGCGTATGGCTACACCCTC. It specifies CSARAYGYTL.

This clonotype was counted many times. The V call is TRBV2, the J call TRBJ2-3; the D gene could be TRBD1 or TRBD2 (6 bases each). V lost 6 bases and J lost 0, with 13 bases in between. This CDR3 spans 15 amino acids. Germline V gives CDR1 SNHLY, CDR2 FYNNEI. CDR3: CASSPGGRSTDTQYF. The CDR3, as DNA: TGTGCCAGCAGCCCTGGGGGGCGCAGCACAGATACGCAGTATTTT. Combining the CDR3 with reference TRBV2 and TRBJ2-3 gives the whole variable domain EPEVTQTPSHQVTQMGQEVILRCVPISNHLYFYWYRQILGQKVEFLVSFYNNEISEKSEIFDDQFSVERPDGSNFTLKIRSTKLEDSAMYFCASSPGGRSTDTQYFGPGTRLTVL.

The chain carries TRBV11-2 and TRBJ1-6, with TRBD1 matching 7 bases. V shed 6 bases and J 8 bases; nucleotides not matched to a gene: 10. The CDR3 runs 15 residues. Germline loops: CDR1 SGHAT, CDR2 FQNNGV. The CDR3 is CASRVGTAMYSPLHF. Here the CDR3 DNA reads TGTGCCAGCAGGGTCGGGACAGCGATGTATTCACCCCTCCACTTT.

The genes are TRBV4-2 and TRBJ2-2; 10 positions match TRBD1. V was clipped by 4 bases and J by 4 bases; unmatched bases: 18. From germline, CDR1 is LGHNA and CDR2 YNFKEQ. This CDR3 is 20 amino acids long. DNA of the CDR3: TGTGCCAGCAGCCCCTATCCGCTTCCACGACAGGGGGCAGGCACCGGGGAGCTGTTTTTT. This sequence encodes CASSPYPLPRQGAGTGELFF.

Worth noting for this clonotype: A much larger clone sits a single nucleotide away, making a read error possible. No conserved phenylalanine or tryptophan is present at the end of the CDR3, so a read error is the likely explanation. The rearrangement links TRBV20-1 to TRBJ2-7, with TRBD2 matching 10 bases. The trim removed 5 bases at V and 1 base at J, leaving 8 bases unmatched. Germline V gene data show CDR1 as DFQATT and CDR2 as SNEGSKA (reference sequence). The CDR3 runs to 15 residues. Written as DNA, the CDR3 is TGCAGTGCTGCCTCTAGCGGGAGTAGGTCCTACGAGCAGTACTCC. It specifies CSAASSGSRSYEQYS.

Many counts were recorded for this clonotype. The chain has TRBV20-1 and TRBJ1-4, with a weak D call TRBD1 (6 bases). The CDR3 extends over 13 amino acids. CDR1 is DFQATT and CDR2 is SNEGSKA in the germline V gene (reference sequence). Trimming took off 5 bases at V and 8 bases at J, with 15 bases between the two ends. Here the CDR3 reads CSAYRATGEKLFF. The CDR3 nucleotides are TGCAGTGCTTACAGGGCGACCGGGGAAAAACTGTTTTTT.

This clonotype was found a few times. The chain has TRBV7-9 and TRBJ1-2, with unresolved D. Germline V lookup: CDR1 SEHNR, CDR2 FQNEAQ (reference sequence). This CDR3 is 13 amino acids long. V was cut by 4 bases and J by 2 bases, with 8 bases left in between. CDR3 sequence (DNA): TGTGCCAGCAGCTCCCAGAGCAACTATGGCTACACCTTC. Its protein is CASSSQSNYGYTF.

This clonotype has just a few counts. The chain recombines TRBV7-8 with TRBJ2-2; D gene uncertain. The V gene's germline CDR1 is SGHVS and CDR2 FQNEAQ. Trimming shortened V by 1 base and J by 9 bases, and 12 bases separated the two germline ends. The CDR3 has 14 amino acids. This chain's CDR3 is CASSLGRFPRELFF. CDR3 DNA sequence: TGTGCCAGCAGCTTAGGACGCTTCCCGAGGGAGCTGTTTTTT.

This clonotype has a count of ten or more. The rearrangement uses TRBV7-9 and TRBJ1-1, with unresolved D. This CDR3 has 13 residues. Germline V gene data show CDR1 as SEHNR and CDR2 as FQNEAQ (reference sequence). V lost 8 bases and J lost 0, with 10 bases in between. The CDR3 DNA follows: TGTGCCAGCTCGAGCGGAATGAACACTGAAGCTTTCTTT. Translating it yields CASSSGMNTEAFF.

This clonotype was recorded many times. The chain links TRBV20-1 to TRBJ2-7; the match to TRBD1 covers 8 bases. Germline V gene data show CDR1 as DFQATT and CDR2 as SNEGSKA (reference sequence). CDR3 size: 18 residues. The junction had 22 bases not matched to a gene; V was cut back by 6 bases and J by 3 bases. The CDR3 loop reads CSAQGASASWRSDYEQYF. In DNA form, the CDR3 reads TGCAGTGCCCAGGGGGCGTCCGCCTCGTGGCGGAGCGACTACGAGCAGTACTTC.

V usage is TRBV2 and J usage is TRBJ2-5, with D hard to call. The germline V and J ends were trimmed by 7 bases and 3 bases, with 12 bases remaining between them. Per germline, CDR1 SNHLY and CDR2 FYNNEI. This CDR3 region has 13 residues. The CDR3 region is CASTERPEETQYF. The CDR3 DNA is TGTGCCAGCACCGAGCGCCCAGAAGAGACCCAGTACTTC.

This clonotype was counted many times. The V call is TRBV7-8, the J call TRBJ1-1; no firm D call. Germline V gives CDR1 SGHVS, CDR2 FQNEAQ. The CDR3 has 14 residues. Trimming removed 2 bases at V and 4 bases at J, with 11 bases between. CDR3 bases: TGTGCCAGCAGCTTACGGGTCATGATCACTGAAGCTTTCTTT. Its translation: CASSLRVMITEAFF.

The sample holds many counts of this clonotype. The chain links TRBV18 to TRBJ2-7; 13 nucleotides agree with TRBD2. The CDR3 extends over 16 amino acids. The junction had 4 bases not matched to a gene; V was cut back by 3 bases and J by 2 bases. Germline V CDR1 and CDR2: KGHSH, LQKENI. CDR3 DNA sequence: TGTGCCAGCTCACCGCGGACTAGCGGGAGTGCCTACGAGCAGTACTTC. This sequence encodes CASSPRTSGSAYEQYF.

This clonotype came up many times. The V and J genes are TRBV3-1 and TRBJ2-1; 11 nucleotides agree with TRBD2. The germline gives CDR1 LGHDT, CDR2 YNNKEL (reference sequence). The junction had 8 bases not matched to a gene; V was cut back by 0 bases and J by 7 bases. The CDR3 runs 17 residues. CDR3 DNA sequence: TGTGCCAGCAGCCAAGATCTTGGGACTAGCGGTGGGAATGAGCAGTTCTTC. Its protein is CASSQDLGTSGGNEQFF.

Ten or more counts support this clonotype. CDR3 DNA sequence: TGTGCCAGCAGTTGGGGACTAGCGGGAGCTGACGAGCAGTACTTC. It is translated as CASSWGLAGADEQYF. This chain connects TRBV6-1 to TRBJ2-7; 14 bases match TRBD2. The V and J ends lost 5 bases and 5 bases, in that order; junction bases with no gene match: 5. From germline, CDR1 is MNHNS and CDR2 SASEGT. The CDR3 has 15 amino acids.

V and J are TRBV6-2 or TRBV6-3 and TRBJ1-5; D gene ambiguous. This CDR3 spans 16 amino acids. The germline V gene encodes CDR1 MNHEY and CDR2 SVGEGT. With 0 bases removed from V and 0 bases from J, the gap between germline ends came to 9 bases. As DNA, the CDR3 is TGTGCCAGCAGTTACTCGGGCAGGCCTAGCAATCAGCCCCAGCATTTT. Translating it yields CASSYSGRPSNQPQHF.

This clonotype was counted only a few times. V is TRBV27 and J is TRBJ2-6; TRBD1 agrees at 7 bases. CDR1 MNHEY and CDR2 SMNVEV come from the germline V gene (reference sequence). After removal of 6 bases from V and 4 bases from J, the junction contained 15 bases not matched to a gene. The CDR3 consists of 18 residues. The CDR3 nucleotides are TGTGCCAGCAGCCGCCCCCGGACAGGCTGGAGGGGGGCCAACGTCCTGACTTTC. Translating it yields CASSRPRTGWRGANVLTF. Full variable domain (rest looked up from reference TRBV27 and TRBJ2-6): EAQVTQNPRYLITVTGKKLTVTCSQNMNHEYMSWYRQDPGLGLRQIYYSMNVEVTDKGDVPEGYKVSRKEKRNFPLILESPSPNQTSLYFCASSRPRTGWRGANVLTFGAGSRLTVL.

This clonotype was counted ten times or more. This rearrangement joins TRBV2 to TRBJ1-1; a possible D gene is TRBD1 (5 bases). Germline V gene sequence: CDR1 SNHLY, CDR2 FYNNEI. V shed 7 bases and J shed 1 base, with 16 bases lying between them. The CDR3 totals 15 residues. The CDR3 loop is CASTLPRQRNTEAFF. CDR3 bases: TGTGCCAGCACCCTACCCCGACAGCGGAACACTGAAGCTTTCTTT. The variable domain in full, completed from reference TRBV2 and TRBJ1-1, reads EPEVTQTPSHQVTQMGQEVILRCVPISNHLYFYWYRQILGQKVEFLVSFYNNEISEKSEIFDDQFSVERPDGSNFTLKIRSTKLEDSAMYFCASTLPRQRNTEAFFGQGTRLTVV.